This is a list of T cell receptor beta chains from one sample in a study of blood T cell repertoires in COVID-19. This table comes from immunoSEQ multiplex PCR, and its TCRdb copy is limited to in-frame clones, with some not included. The data show around 140,000 clones, 80% to 90% seen once. Sequencing was carried out using peripheral blood. The receptors shown here come from a woman in her fifties or sixties with acute or convalescent COVID-19. The CDR3 runs from the conserved cysteine through the conserved F or W. A D gene is named only where the DNA matches it firmly. A row's size may be missing; if present it is once, few, many or a size class.

.,TRBV27,TRBD2,TRBJ2-3,CASSPGTSGRYGTDTQYF,TGTGCCAGCAGCCCCGGGACTAGCGGGAGGTATGGCACAGATACGCAGTATTTT
.,TRBV5-4,.,TRBJ1-1,CASSRTGWTEAFF,TGTGCCAGCAGCCGAACAGGGTGGACTGAAGCTTTCTTT
.,TRBV5-1,TRBD2,TRBJ2-7,CASSFPPSGRYEQYF,TGCGCCAGCAGCTTCCCCCCTAGCGGGAGGTACGAGCAGTACTTC
.,TRBV29-1,.,TRBJ1-3,CSVSGLLAGNTIYF,TGCAGCGTGTCAGGATTACTTGCTGGAAACACCATATATTTT
.,TRBV10-3,.,TRBJ1-1,CAISEQGTEAFF,TGTGCCATCAGTGAGCAGGGGACTGAAGCTTTCTTT
few,TRBV7-3,.,TRBJ2-2,CASSLTGQTTGELFF,TGTGCCAGCAGCTTAACTGGGCAGACCACCGGGGAGCTGTTTTTT
.,TRBV6-5,TRBD1,TRBJ1-5,CASSAGGKQPQHF,TGTGCCAGCAGCGCAGGGGGGAAGCAGCCCCAGCATTTT
.,TRBV20-1,.,TRBJ2-3,CSAARRDTQYF,TGCAGTGCCGCTCGTCGGGATACGCAGTATTTT
.,TRBV30,.,TRBJ1-6,CAWREQRDNSPLHF,TGTGCCTGGAGGGAGCAGAGGGATAATTCACCCCTCCACTTT
.,TRBV11-2,TRBD2,TRBJ2-1,CASSYLAGGLYNEQFF,TGTGCCAGCAGCTACCTAGCGGGGGGCCTCTACAATGAGCAGTTCTTC
.,TRBV6-5,TRBD2,TRBJ2-7,CASLRSGRSSYEQYF,TGTGCCAGCTTGAGGAGCGGGAGGTCCTCCTACGAGCAGTACTTC
few,TRBV5-1,TRBD1,TRBJ1-3,CASSLKPSGGSGNTIYF,TGCGCCAGCAGCTTGAAACCTTCAGGGGGCTCGGGAAACACCATATATTTT
.,TRBV6-5,TRBD2,TRBJ2-7,CASSSGTRNEQYF,TGTGCCAGCAGTTCGGGGACTAGAAACGAGCAGTACTTC
.,TRBV6-1,.,TRBJ2-7,CASSERSYEQYF,TGTGCCAGCAGTGAAAGGAGCTACGAGCAGTACTTC